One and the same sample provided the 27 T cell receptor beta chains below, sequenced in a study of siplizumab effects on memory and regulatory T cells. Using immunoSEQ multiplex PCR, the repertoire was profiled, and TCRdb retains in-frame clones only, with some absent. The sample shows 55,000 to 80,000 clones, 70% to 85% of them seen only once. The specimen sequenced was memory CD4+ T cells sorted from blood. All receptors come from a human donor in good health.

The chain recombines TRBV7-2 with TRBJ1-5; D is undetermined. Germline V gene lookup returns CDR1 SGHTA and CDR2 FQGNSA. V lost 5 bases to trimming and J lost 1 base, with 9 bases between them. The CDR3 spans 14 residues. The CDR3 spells CASSVDGSNQPQHF. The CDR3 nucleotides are TGTGCCAGCAGCGTGGACGGGAGCAATCAGCCCCAGCATTTT.

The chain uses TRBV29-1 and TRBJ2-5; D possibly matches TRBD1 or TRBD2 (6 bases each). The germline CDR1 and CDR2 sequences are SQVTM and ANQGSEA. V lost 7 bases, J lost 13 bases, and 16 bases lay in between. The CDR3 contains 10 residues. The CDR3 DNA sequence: TGCAGCGGGGGGGCAGGGGAAAGGTACTTC. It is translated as CSGGAGERYF.

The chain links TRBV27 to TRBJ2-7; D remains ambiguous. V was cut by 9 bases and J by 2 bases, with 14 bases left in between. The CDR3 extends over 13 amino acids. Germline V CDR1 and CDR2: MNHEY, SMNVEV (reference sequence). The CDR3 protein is CASTKLATYEQYF. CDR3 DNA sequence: TGTGCCAGTACCAAATTAGCTACCTACGAGCAGTACTTC.

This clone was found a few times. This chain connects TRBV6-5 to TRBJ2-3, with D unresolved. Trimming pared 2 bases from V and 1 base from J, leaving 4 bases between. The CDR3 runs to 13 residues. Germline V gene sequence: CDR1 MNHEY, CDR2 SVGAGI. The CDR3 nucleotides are TGTGCCAGCAGTTACGACGGCACAGATACGCAGTATTTT. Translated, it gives CASSYDGTDTQYF.

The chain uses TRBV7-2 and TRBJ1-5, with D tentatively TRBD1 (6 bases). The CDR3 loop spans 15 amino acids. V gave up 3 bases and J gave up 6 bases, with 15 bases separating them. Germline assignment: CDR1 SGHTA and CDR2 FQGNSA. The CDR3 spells CASSFSVGGGQPQHF. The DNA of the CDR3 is TGTGCCAGCAGCTTTAGTGTAGGAGGGGGTCAGCCCCAGCATTTT.

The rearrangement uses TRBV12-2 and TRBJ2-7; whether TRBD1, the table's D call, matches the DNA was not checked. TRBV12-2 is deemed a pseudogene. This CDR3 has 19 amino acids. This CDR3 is CASRLNPAPSSQGLDEQYF. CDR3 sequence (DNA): TGTGCAAGTCGCTTAAATCCCGCACCGAGCTCCCAGGGTTTAGACGAGCAGTACTTC.

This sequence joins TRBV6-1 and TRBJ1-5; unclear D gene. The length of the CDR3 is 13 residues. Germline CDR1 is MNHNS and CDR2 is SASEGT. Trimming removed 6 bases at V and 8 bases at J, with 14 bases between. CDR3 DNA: TGTGCCAGCAGCGGAGCCCAAGGAGAGCCCCAGCATTTT. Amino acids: CASSGAQGEPQHF.

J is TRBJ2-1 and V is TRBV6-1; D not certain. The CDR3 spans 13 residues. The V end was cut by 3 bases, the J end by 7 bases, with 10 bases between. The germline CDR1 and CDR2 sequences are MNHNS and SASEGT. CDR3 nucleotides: TGTGCCAGCAGTGATTGGGCGAGGAATGAGCAGTTCTTC. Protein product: CASSDWARNEQFF.

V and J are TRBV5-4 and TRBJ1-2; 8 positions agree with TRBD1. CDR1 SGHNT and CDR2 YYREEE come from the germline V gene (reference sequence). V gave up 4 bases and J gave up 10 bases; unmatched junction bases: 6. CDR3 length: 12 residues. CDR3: CASSGQGWDYTF. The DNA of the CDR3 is TGTGCCAGCAGCGGACAGGGCTGGGACTACACCTTC.

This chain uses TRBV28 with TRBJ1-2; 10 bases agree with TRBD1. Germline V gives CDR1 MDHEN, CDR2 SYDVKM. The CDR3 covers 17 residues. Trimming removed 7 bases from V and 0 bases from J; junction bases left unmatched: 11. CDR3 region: CASIATGGAGTNYGYTF. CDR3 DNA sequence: TGTGCCAGCATCGCGACAGGGGGCGCGGGGACTAACTATGGCTACACCTTC.

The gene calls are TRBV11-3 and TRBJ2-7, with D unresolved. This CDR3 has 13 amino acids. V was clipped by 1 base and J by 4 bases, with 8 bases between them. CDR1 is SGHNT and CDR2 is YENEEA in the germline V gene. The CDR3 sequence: CASSLGGGYEQYF. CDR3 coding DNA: TGTGCCAGCAGCTTAGGAGGCGGTTACGAGCAGTACTTC.

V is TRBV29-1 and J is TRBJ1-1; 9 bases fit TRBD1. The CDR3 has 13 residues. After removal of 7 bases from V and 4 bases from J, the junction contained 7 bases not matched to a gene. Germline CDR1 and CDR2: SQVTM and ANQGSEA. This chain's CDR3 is CSARGQGGTEAFF. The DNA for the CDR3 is TGCAGCGCCAGGGGACAGGGTGGCACTGAAGCTTTCTTT.

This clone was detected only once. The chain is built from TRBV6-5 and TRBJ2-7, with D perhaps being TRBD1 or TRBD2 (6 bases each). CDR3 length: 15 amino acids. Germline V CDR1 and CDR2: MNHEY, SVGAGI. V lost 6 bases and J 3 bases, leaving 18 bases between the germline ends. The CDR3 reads CASRPPGGLNYEQYF. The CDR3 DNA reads TGTGCCAGCAGGCCCCCTGGGGGGCTTAACTACGAGCAGTACTTC.

The chain's CDR3 is CASSPTGGGDTEAFF. In DNA form, the CDR3 reads TGTGCCAGCTCACCTACGGGAGGGGGGGACACTGAAGCTTTCTTT. V is TRBV18 and J is TRBJ1-1; D is perhaps TRBD1 (6 bases). The CDR3 has 15 residues. CDR1 KGHSH and CDR2 LQKENI come from the germline V gene. Trimming pared 3 bases from V and 3 bases from J, leaving 14 bases between.

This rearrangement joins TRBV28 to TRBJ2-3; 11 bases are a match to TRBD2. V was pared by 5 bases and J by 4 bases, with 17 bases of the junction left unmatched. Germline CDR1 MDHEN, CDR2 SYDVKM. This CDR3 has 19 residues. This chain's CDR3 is CASSLRVIISGGAPDTQYF. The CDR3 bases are TGTGCCAGCAGTCTAAGGGTGATAATTAGCGGGGGGGCCCCAGATACGCAGTATTTT.

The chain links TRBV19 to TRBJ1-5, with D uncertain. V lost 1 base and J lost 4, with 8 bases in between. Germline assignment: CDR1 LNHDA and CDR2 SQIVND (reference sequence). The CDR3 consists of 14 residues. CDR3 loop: CASSIGTMNQPQHF. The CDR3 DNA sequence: TGTGCCAGTAGTATAGGGACGATGAATCAGCCCCAGCATTTT.

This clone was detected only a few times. The CDR3 reads CASDRQGAGTEAFF. For the CDR3, the DNA is TGTGCCAGCGACCGCCAGGGGGCGGGCACTGAAGCTTTCTTT. The V and J genes are TRBV6-6 and TRBJ1-1; 8 nucleotides align to TRBD1. J lost 4 bases, V lost 8 bases, and 9 bases had no gene match. From germline, CDR1 is MNHNY and CDR2 SVGAGI (reference sequence). This CDR3 spans 14 amino acids.

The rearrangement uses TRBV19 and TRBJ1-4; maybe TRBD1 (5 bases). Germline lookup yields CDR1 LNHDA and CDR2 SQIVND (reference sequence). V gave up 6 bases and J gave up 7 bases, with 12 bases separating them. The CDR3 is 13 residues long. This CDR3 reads CASSRGAVEKLFF. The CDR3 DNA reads TGTGCCAGTAGCCGAGGGGCAGTTGAAAAACTGTTTTTT.

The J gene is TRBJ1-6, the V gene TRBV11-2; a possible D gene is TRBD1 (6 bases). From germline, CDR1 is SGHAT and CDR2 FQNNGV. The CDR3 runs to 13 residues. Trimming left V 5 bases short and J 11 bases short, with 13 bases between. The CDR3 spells CASSPTGLAPLHF. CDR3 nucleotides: TGTGCCAGCAGCCCAACAGGGCTGGCACCCCTCCACTTT.

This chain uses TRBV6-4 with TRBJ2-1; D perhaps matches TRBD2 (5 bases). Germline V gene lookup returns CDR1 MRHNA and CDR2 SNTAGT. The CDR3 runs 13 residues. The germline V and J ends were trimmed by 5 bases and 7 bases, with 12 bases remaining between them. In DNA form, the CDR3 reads TGTGCCAGCAGTACGGGAAGGAGGAATGAGCAGTTCTTC. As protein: CASSTGRRNEQFF.

The CDR3 protein is CASSPGQGWEKLFF. In DNA, the CDR3 is TGTGCCAGTAGTCCGGGACAGGGCTGGGAAAAACTGTTTTTT. V gene TRBV19 combines with J gene TRBJ1-4, with 9 bases aligning to TRBD1. Germline CDR1 is LNHDA and CDR2 is SQIVND (reference sequence). Trimming cost V 5 bases and J 8 bases; bases outside gene matches: 6. The CDR3 has 14 residues. Drawing the rest from reference TRBV19 and TRBJ1-4, the complete variable domain is DGGITQSPKYLFRKEGQNVTLSCEQNLNHDAMYWYRQDPGQGLRLIYYSQIVNDFQKGDIAEGYSVSREKKESFPLTVTSAQKNPTAFYLCASSPGQGWEKLFFGSGTQLSVL.

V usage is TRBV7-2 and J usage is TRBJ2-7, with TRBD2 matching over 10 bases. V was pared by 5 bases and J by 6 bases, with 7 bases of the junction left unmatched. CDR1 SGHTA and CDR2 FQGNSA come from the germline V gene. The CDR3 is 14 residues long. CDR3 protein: CASSPSGGVGEQYF. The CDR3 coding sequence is TGTGCCAGCAGCCCTAGCGGGGGTGTGGGCGAGCAGTACTTC.

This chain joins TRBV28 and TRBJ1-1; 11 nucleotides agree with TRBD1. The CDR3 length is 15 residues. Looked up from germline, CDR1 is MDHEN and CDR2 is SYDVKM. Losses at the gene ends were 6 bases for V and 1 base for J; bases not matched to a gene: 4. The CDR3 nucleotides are TGTGCCAGCAGGAGTGGACAGGGGGCGAACACTGAAGCTTTCTTT. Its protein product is CASRSGQGANTEAFF.

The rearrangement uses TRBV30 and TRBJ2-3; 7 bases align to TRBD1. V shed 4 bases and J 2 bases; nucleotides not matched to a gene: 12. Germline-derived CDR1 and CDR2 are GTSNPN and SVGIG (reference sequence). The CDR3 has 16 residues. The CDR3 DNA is TGTGCCTGGATTATTGTTGAGGGGGCGCCCACAGATACGCAGTATTTT. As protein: CAWIIVEGAPTDTQYF.

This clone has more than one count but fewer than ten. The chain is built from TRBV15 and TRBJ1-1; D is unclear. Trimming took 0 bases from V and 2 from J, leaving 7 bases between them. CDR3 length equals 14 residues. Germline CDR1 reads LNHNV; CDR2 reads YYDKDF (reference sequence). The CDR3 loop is CATSRDLLNTEAFF. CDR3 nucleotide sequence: TGTGCCACCAGCAGAGATTTACTTAACACTGAAGCTTTCTTT.

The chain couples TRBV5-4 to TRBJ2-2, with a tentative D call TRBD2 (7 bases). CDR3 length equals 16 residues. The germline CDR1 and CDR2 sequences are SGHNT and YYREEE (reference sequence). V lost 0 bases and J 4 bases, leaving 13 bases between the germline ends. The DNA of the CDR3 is TGTGCCAGCAGCTTGGCGCGGGGGCTCTCCACCGGGGAGCTGTTTTTT. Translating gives CASSLARGLSTGELFF. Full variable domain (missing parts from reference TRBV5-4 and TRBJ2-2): ETGVTQSPTHLIKTRGQQVTLRCSSQSGHNTVSWYQQALGQGPQFIFQYYREEENGRGNFPPRFSGLQFPNYSSELNVNALELDDSALYLCASSLARGLSTGELFFGEGSRLTVL.

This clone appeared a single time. The CDR3 nucleotides are TGCGCCAGCAGCCACGATGGGCGAGAGACCCAGTACTTC. Translation gives CASSHDGRETQYF. The chain links TRBV10-1 to TRBJ2-5; D remains ambiguous. Trimming stripped 6 bases from V and 4 bases from J, with 12 bases between. Germline V lookup: CDR1 WNHNN, CDR2 SYGVQD (reference sequence). The CDR3 consists of 13 residues.